The 18 T cell receptor beta chains below all came from one sample that was sequenced in a study of beta chain features in type 1 diabetes. Reverse transcribing all isolated RNA meant expressed TCRB transcripts were sequenced. Generated by immunoSEQ multiplex PCR, the TCRdb table keeps only in-frame clones and is missing some. The sample yields some 150,000 clones, approximately 9.2% seen once. Sequencing was performed on central memory CD4+ T cells from blood. The receptors were gathered from a man between 18 and 35 years old in good health.

This sequence joins TRBV6-1 and TRBJ2-1, with D tentatively TRBD2 (7 bases). The germline CDR1 and CDR2 sequences are MNHNS and SASEGT. This CDR3 region has 16 residues. V was clipped by 4 bases and J by 8 bases, with 21 bases between them. The CDR3 loop reads CASSARGGGAWYEQFF. In DNA, the CDR3 is TGTGCCAGCAGTGCCCGGGGAGGGGGGGCCTGGTATGAGCAGTTCTTC.

The chain joins TRBV6-6 to TRBJ2-2; tentative D call: TRBD2 (7 bases). The length of the CDR3 is 12 residues. Per the germline V gene, CDR1 is MNHNY and CDR2 is SVGAGI (reference sequence). The CDR3 protein is CAGGGLGGELFF. The CDR3 nucleotides are TGTGCGGGAGGGGGTTTGGGCGGGGAGCTGTTTTTT.

The table lists this clone with a few counts. The chain links TRBV27 to TRBJ2-7, with TRBD1 matching over 7 bases. The V segment lost 4 bases and the J segment 2 bases; nucleotides outside the gene matches: 5. CDR1 MNHEY and CDR2 SMNVEV come from the germline V gene (reference sequence). CDR3 length equals 14 residues. The CDR3 spells CASSYRGSPYEQYF. The CDR3 bases are TGTGCCAGCAGTTACAGGGGATCCCCCTACGAGCAGTACTTC.

The chain employs TRBV4-3 and TRBJ1-1; TRBD1 is a possible D gene (5 bases). The CDR3 extends over 16 amino acids. V shed 4 bases and J shed 4 bases, with 19 bases lying between them. Germline V lookup: CDR1 LGHNA, CDR2 YSLEER. The CDR3 sequence: CASSPDRGGSSTEAFF. The CDR3 nucleotides are TGCGCCAGCAGCCCAGACCGGGGGGGGTCGAGCACTGAAGCTTTCTTT.

The table lists this clone with a few counts. V usage is TRBV27 and J usage is TRBJ2-7, with 7 bases lining up with TRBD1. V gave up 7 bases and J gave up 2 bases; unmatched junction bases: 5. CDR3 length: 13 amino acids. Germline CDR1 reads MNHEY; CDR2 reads SMNVEV (reference sequence). In DNA form, the CDR3 reads TGTGCCAGCACTGGGACAGTCCCCTACGAGCAGTACTTC. It specifies CASTGTVPYEQYF.

In its sample, this clone was seen a few times. The V call is TRBV5-1, the J call TRBJ2-3; TRBD1 might be the D (5 bases). CDR1 is SGHRS, CDR2 YFSETQ, per germline. V lost 2 bases and J 1 base, leaving 11 bases between the germline ends. The CDR3 totals 15 residues. The DNA of the CDR3 is TGCGCCAGCAGCTTCGAAGGGGTGGGCACAGATACGCAGTATTTT. This codes for CASSFEGVGTDTQYF.

The chain links TRBV19 to TRBJ2-1; the D gene is possibly TRBD1 (5 bases). The CDR3 has 13 amino acids. Trimming pared 3 bases from V and 8 bases from J, leaving 11 bases between. The germline V gene encodes CDR1 LNHDA and CDR2 SQIVND (reference sequence). As DNA, the CDR3 is TGTGCCAGTAGTATTAGACAGTCGCATGAGCAGTTCTTC. It yields the protein CASSIRQSHEQFF.

This clone was counted only a few times. CDR3 sequence reads: CASSLRGQANTEAFF. The CDR3 DNA sequence: TGTGCCAGCAGCTTAAGGGGGCAGGCGAACACTGAAGCTTTCTTT. The chain joins TRBV11-2 to TRBJ1-1; 7 bases fit TRBD1. The germline gives CDR1 SGHAT, CDR2 FQNNGV. The CDR3 runs 15 residues. Trimming removed 2 bases from V and 1 base from J; junction bases left unmatched: 4.

The chain links TRBV7-2 to TRBJ2-3; 14 bases match TRBD2. CDR1 and CDR2 from the germline V gene are SGHTA and FQGNSA. V trimming: 1 base; J trimming: 5 bases; junction bases outside the gene matches: 5. The CDR3 covers 17 residues. DNA of the CDR3: TGTGCCAGCAGCTTAGGACTAGCGGGGGGGCTGGTAGATACGCAGTATTTT. Its protein product is CASSLGLAGGLVDTQYF.

This clone has a handful of counts. The J gene is TRBJ2-3, the V gene TRBV28, with 8 bases lining up with TRBD2. After removal of 6 bases from V and 4 bases from J, the junction contained 6 bases not matched to a gene. CDR3 length: 14 residues. Germline V lookup: CDR1 MDHEN, CDR2 SYDVKM. For the CDR3, the DNA is TGTGCCAGCAGGGGTGACGGGGGGGCAGATACGCAGTATTTT. Translation: CASRGDGGADTQYF.

This clone has only a few counts. J is TRBJ1-2 and V is TRBV27, with a possible D match to TRBD1 (6 bases). Germline V lookup: CDR1 MNHEY, CDR2 SMNVEV (reference sequence). Trimming pared 4 bases from V and 7 bases from J, leaving 13 bases between. CDR3 length equals 13 residues. The CDR3: CASSWGRGSGYTF. CDR3 in DNA: TGTGCCAGCAGTTGGGGCAGGGGCTCTGGCTACACCTTC.

This clone has more than one count but fewer than ten. Because the CDR3's place on the DNA is in doubt, the DNA is left out and the CDR3 is given as listed by TCRdb. CDR3 region: CASSKPGGQLMKNCFF. V is TRBV21-1 and J is TRBJ1-4. TRBV21-1 is tagged as a pseudogene. With termini counted, the CDR3 has 16 amino acids.

V gene TRBV6-1 combines with J gene TRBJ2-5; 10 bases are shared with TRBD1. Losses at the gene ends were 10 bases for V and 5 bases for J; bases not matched to a gene: 10. The germline V gene has CDR1 MNHNS and CDR2 SASEGT. This CDR3 spans 14 amino acids. The CDR3 DNA reads as TGTGCCACTTCGGGACAGGGGATCGGGGAGACCCAGTACTTC. As protein: CATSGQGIGETQYF.

The sample holds a few counts of this clone. The chain is built from TRBV7-9 and TRBJ1-6; D ambiguous. The CDR3 consists of 13 residues. V lost 1 base to trimming and J lost 8 bases, with 6 bases between them. From germline, CDR1 is SEHNR and CDR2 FQNEAQ (reference sequence). CDR3 nucleotide sequence: TGTGCCAGCAGCTTAGAGCCCGATTCACCCCTCCACTTT. Amino acid sequence: CASSLEPDSPLHF. The full variable domain, completed using reference TRBV7-9 and TRBJ1-6, is DTGVSQNPRHKITKRGQNVTFRCDPISEHNRLYWYRQTLGQGPEFLTYFQNEAQLEKSRLLSDRFSAERPKGSFSTLEIQRTEQGDSAMYLCASSLEPDSPLHFGNGTRLTVT.

J is TRBJ2-2 and V is TRBV7-9; tentative D call: TRBD1 (6 bases). This CDR3 is built from 14 residues. The germline V and J ends were trimmed by 5 bases and 6 bases, with 13 bases remaining between them. Per germline, CDR1 SEHNR and CDR2 FQNEAQ (reference sequence). CDR3 region: CASSPSGAAGELFF. In nucleotides, the CDR3 is TGTGCCAGCAGCCCTTCAGGGGCCGCCGGGGAGCTGTTTTTT.

The rearrangement links TRBV4-2 to TRBJ2-5, with D perhaps TRBD2 (7 bases). The CDR3 consists of 14 residues. Per germline, CDR1 LGHNA and CDR2 YNFKEQ. V was trimmed by 6 bases and J by 5 bases, leaving 16 bases between them. The CDR3 protein is CASSKWGGQETQYF. The CDR3 DNA reads as TGTGCCAGCAGTAAGTGGGGGGGCCAGGAGACCCAGTACTTC.

This chain joins TRBV11-3 and TRBJ2-5, with a weak D call TRBD2 (6 bases). CDR3 size: 14 residues. Trimming took off 5 bases at V and 2 bases at J, with 12 bases between the two ends. Germline CDR1 is SGHNT and CDR2 is YENEEA. CDR3 amino acids: CASSRLGSQETQYF. The DNA of the CDR3 is TGTGCCAGCAGCCGACTAGGGTCTCAAGAGACCCAGTACTTC.

This clone was counted between two and nine times. The gene calls are TRBV30 and TRBJ2-1; 7 positions match TRBD2. The trim removed 0 bases at V and 4 bases at J, leaving 6 bases unmatched. The V gene's germline CDR1 is GTSNPN and CDR2 SVGIG (reference sequence). The CDR3 has 15 amino acids. The CDR3: CAWSVWGGTYNEQFF. Written as DNA, the CDR3 is TGTGCCTGGAGTGTATGGGGGGGGACGTACAATGAGCAGTTCTTC.